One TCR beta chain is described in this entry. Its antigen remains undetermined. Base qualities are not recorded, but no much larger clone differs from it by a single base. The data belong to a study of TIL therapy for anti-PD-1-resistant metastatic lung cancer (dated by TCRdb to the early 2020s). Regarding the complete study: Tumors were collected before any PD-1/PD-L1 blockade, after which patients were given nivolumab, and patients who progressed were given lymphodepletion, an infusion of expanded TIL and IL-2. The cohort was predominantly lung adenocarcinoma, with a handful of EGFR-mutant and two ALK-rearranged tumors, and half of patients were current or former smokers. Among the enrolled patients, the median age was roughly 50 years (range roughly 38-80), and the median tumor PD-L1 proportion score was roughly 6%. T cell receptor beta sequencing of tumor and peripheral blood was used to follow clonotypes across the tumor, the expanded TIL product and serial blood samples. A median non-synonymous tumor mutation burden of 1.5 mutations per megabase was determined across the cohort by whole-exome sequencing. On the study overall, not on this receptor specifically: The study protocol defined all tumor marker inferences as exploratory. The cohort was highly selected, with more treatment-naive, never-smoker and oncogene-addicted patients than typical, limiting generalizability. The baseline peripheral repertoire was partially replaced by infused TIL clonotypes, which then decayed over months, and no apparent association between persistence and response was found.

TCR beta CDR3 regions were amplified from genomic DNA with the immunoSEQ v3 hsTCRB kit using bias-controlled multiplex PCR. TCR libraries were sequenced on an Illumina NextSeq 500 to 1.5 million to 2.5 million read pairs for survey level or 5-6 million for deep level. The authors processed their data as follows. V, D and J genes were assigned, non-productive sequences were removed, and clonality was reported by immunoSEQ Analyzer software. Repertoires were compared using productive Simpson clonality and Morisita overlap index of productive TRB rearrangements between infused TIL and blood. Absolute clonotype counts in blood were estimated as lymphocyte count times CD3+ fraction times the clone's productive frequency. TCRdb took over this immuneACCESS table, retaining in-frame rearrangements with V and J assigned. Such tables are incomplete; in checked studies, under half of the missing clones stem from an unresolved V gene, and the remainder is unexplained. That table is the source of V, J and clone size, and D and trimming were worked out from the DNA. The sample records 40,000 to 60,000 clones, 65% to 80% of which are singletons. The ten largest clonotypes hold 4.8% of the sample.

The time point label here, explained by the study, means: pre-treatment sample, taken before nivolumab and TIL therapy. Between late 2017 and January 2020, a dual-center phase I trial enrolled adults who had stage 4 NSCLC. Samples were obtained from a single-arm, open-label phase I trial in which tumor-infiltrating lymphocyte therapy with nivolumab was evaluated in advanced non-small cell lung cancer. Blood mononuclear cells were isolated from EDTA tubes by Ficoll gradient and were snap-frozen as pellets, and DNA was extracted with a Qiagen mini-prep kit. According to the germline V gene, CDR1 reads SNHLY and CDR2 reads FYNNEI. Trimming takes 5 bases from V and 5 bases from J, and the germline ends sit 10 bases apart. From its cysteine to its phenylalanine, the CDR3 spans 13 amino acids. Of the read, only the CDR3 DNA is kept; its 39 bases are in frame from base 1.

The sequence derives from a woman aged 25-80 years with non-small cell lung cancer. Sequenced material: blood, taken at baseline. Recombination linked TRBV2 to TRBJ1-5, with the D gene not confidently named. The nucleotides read TGTGCCAGCAGTCTCTTTCAGGATCAGCCCCAGCATTTT. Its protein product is CASSLFQDQPQHF. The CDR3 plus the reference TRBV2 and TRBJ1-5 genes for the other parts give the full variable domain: EPEVTQTPSHQVTQMGQEVILRCVPISNHLYFYWYRQILGQKVEFLVSFYNNEISEKSEIFDDQFSVERPDGSNFTLKIRSTKLEDSAMYFCASSLFQDQPQHFGDGTRLSIL.